This paragraph reports one T cell receptor beta chain. This record belongs to a study of blood T cell repertoires in COVID-19. TCRdb keeps only in-frame clones here, not all; method: immunoSEQ multiplex PCR. The sample gives more than 300,000 clones, about nine tenths of which show up once; 3.5% to 4.5% is in the top ten. The length of the CDR3 is 17 residues. CDR1 and CDR2 (germline): MNHEY, SMNVEV (reference sequence). Trimming removed 2 bases from V and 4 bases from J; junction bases left unmatched: 11. Cohort placement rested on clinical history that participants reported themselves. The receptor's source is a man younger than 40 who had recovered from COVID-19. The rearrangement links TRBV27 to TRBJ2-1; 7 bases are shared with TRBD2. Sequencing input: PBMCs or T cells enriched from blood (not recorded which). CDR3: CASSLTPLRAGYNEQFF. The DNA of the CDR3 is TGTGCCAGCAGTTTAACCCCCCTTCGAGCGGGGTACAATGAGCAGTTCTTC.